Listed below are T cell receptor beta chains from one sample, sequenced in a study of T cell repertoires in cytomegalovirus infection. These TCRs are of unknown antigen specificity. TCRdb re-called the reads through MiXCR, storing one row per CDR3 protein. This sample has tens of thousands of distinct CDR3 sequences, with 20% to 30% found just once. Specimen: CD8+ T cells from cultured PBMCs, collected from culture after CMV antigen stimulation. The receptors here all came from a human donor in good health (CMV status not recorded). Some clones in this sample may be carry-over from other donors' samples. Both conserved end residues are part of each CDR3. A D gene is named only where the DNA matches it firmly. Only some rows state a clone size, as once, few, many or a class for expanded clones.

V gene,clone size,J gene,D gene,CDR3 protein,CDR3 DNA
TRBV27,many,TRBJ2-5,NA,CASGGGSGTQYF,TGTGCCAGCGGAGGGGGTTCCGGGACCCAGTACTTC
TRBV19,NA,TRBJ1-2,NA,CASTLGQGDYGYTF,TGTGCCAGTACCTTGGGGCAGGGCGACTATGGCTACACCTTC
TRBV27,few,TRBJ2-2,NA,CASRRGTGELFF,TGTGCCAGCAGAAGGGGCACCGGGGAGCTGTTTTTT
TRBV5-1,few,TRBJ2-1,NA,CASDRSSGLPGNEQFF,TGCGCCAGCGACCGTTCATCGGGACTCCCGGGGAATGAGCAGTTCTTC
TRBV4-1,NA,TRBJ2-3,NA,CASSQAVGGGQDTQYF,TGCGCCAGCAGCCAAGCTGTAGGGGGGGGCCAAGATACGCAGTATTTT
TRBV2,many,TRBJ2-7,NA,CASDRGHPSEQYF,TGTGCCAGCGACCGGGGGCACCCCTCCGAGCAGTACTTC
TRBV15,NA,TRBJ2-3,NA,CATSGPWGTDTQYF,TGTGCCACCAGCGGGCCTTGGGGAACAGATACGCAGTATTTT
TRBV28,many,TRBJ2-7,NA,CASSRGSGTASGEQYF,TGTGCCAGCAGCCGGGGGTCAGGGACAGCCTCAGGGGAGCAGTACTTC
TRBV7-8,many,TRBJ2-4,NA,CASSLVRGGDNIQYF,TGTGCCAGCAGCTTAGTGAGAGGGGGGGACAACATTCAGTACTTC
TRBV19,NA,TRBJ2-5,NA,CASSPINQETQYF,TGTGCCAGTAGTCCGATTAACCAAGAGACCCAGTACTTC
TRBV9,NA,TRBJ1-2,NA,CASSVQAAYNYGYTF,TGTGCCAGCAGCGTACAGGCAGCCTATAACTATGGCTACACCTTC
TRBV2,many,TRBJ2-7,TRBD1,CASRSTGDNAYEQYF,TGTGCCAGCAGGTCGACAGGGGATAATGCCTACGAGCAGTACTTC
TRBV29-1,once,TRBJ2-3,TRBD1,CSVEAQGAFADTQYF,TGCAGCGTTGAAGCTCAGGGGGCATTCGCAGATACGCAGTATTTT
TRBV14,NA,TRBJ2-7,NA,CASRRGWSYEQYF,TGTGCCAGCAGACGAGGTTGGTCCTACGAGCAGTACTTC
TRBV29-1,NA,TRBJ2-1,TRBD2,CSGGRLAGERSSYNEQFF,TGCAGCGGGGGAAGGCTAGCGGGAGAGAGGAGCTCCTACAATGAGCAGTTCTTC
TRBV6-1,many,TRBJ2-5,TRBD2,CASSPPAGEETQYF,TGTGCCAGCAGCCCCCCAGCGGGAGAAGAGACCCAGTACTTC
TRBV5-8,NA,TRBJ1-5,NA,CASSLSGRLSNQPQHF,TGTGCCAGCAGCTTGTCAGGGAGGTTAAGCAATCAGCCCCAGCATTTT
TRBV6-2/TRBV6-3,few,TRBJ2-1,NA,CASSFEREVNEQFF,TGTGCCAGCAGTTTCGAGCGTGAGGTCAATGAGCAGTTCTTC
TRBV19,NA,TRBJ1-5,TRBD1,CASTPLHRGLEPQHF,TGTGCCAGTACTCCATTGCACAGGGGGCTAGAGCCCCAGCATTTT
TRBV4-3,few,TRBJ1-1,TRBD1,CASSQESSGGWYTEAFF,TGCGCCAGCAGCCAAGAATCATCAGGGGGCTGGTACACTGAAGCTTTCTTT
TRBV27,NA,TRBJ1-1,NA,CASEGLNEAFF,TGTGCCAGCGAGGGCCTCAATGAAGCTTTCTTT
TRBV9,NA,TRBJ2-2,NA,CASRWEDHGTGELFF,TGTGCCAGCAGGTGGGAGGATCATGGCACCGGGGAGCTGTTTTTT
TRBV7-6,few,TRBJ1-5,TRBD1,CASSRTGTGGQPQHF,TGTGCCAGCAGCCGTACCGGGACAGGGGGTCAGCCCCAGCATTTT
TRBV18,NA,TRBJ2-3,TRBD2,CASSDLAGTSSTDTQYF,TGTGCCAGCTCGGACCTAGCGGGGACTTCTAGCACAGATACGCAGTATTTT
TRBV18,NA,TRBJ2-2,NA,CASSPLETGNTGELFF,TGTGCCAGCTCACCACTTGAGACAGGGAACACCGGGGAGCTGTTTTTT
TRBV2,NA,TRBJ2-7,TRBD2,CASSVTSGRTYEQYF,TGTGCCAGCAGCGTAACTAGCGGGCGAACCTACGAGCAGTACTTC
TRBV2,NA,TRBJ2-7,TRBD1,CAEFRVAEDRGLYEQYF,TGTGCCGAGTTCCGGGTGGCAGAAGACAGGGGGCTATACGAGCAGTACTTC
TRBV4-3,NA,TRBJ1-5,NA,CASSQDGGFNQPQHF,TGCGCCAGCAGCCAAGATGGGGGTTTCAATCAGCCCCAGCATTTT
TRBV11-2,many,TRBJ2-7,TRBD2,CASSLDRASGNEQYF,TGTGCCAGCAGCCTGGATCGGGCTAGCGGGAACGAGCAGTACTTC
TRBV30,NA,TRBJ2-5,TRBD1,CAWSTGQGGWETQYF,TGTGCCTGGAGTACGGGACAGGGAGGTTGGGAGACCCAGTACTTC
TRBV28,NA,TRBJ1-1,NA,CASRPAGMGTEAFF,TGTGCCAGCAGACCCGCGGGAATGGGGACTGAAGCTTTCTTT